Each of the 12 T cell receptor beta chains below was sequenced from the same sample in a study of blood T cells in healthy people across ages. A J-beta primer mix and a sample-barcoded 5' primer were used in a second PCR of roughly 6 to 11 cycles. TCRdb re-derived calls from the 5' RACE reads in MiXCR, one entry per CDR3 protein. Among 650,000 to 1,000,000 distinct CDR3 sequences, about 46% were seen once, and the ten largest hold 15% to 20%. Sequencing was done on a sample of blood. These TCRs come from a man older than 75 in good health.

This chain joins TRBV4-3 and TRBJ2-7; D not resolved. The CDR3 spans 15 residues. Trimming stripped 1 base from V and 3 bases from J, with 13 bases between. In germline, CDR1 is LGHNA, CDR2 YSLEER. The CDR3 DNA reads as TGCGCCAGCAGCCAAGGCCGGACCGTTTTCTACGAGCAGTACTTC. This gives the protein CASSQGRTVFYEQYF.

The J gene is TRBJ2-2, the V gene TRBV6-6; a possible D gene is TRBD1 (6 bases). Trimming shortened V by 5 bases and J by 2 bases, and 12 bases separated the two germline ends. This CDR3 has 15 amino acids. CDR1 MNHNY and CDR2 SVGAGI come from the germline V gene (reference sequence). Here the CDR3 DNA reads TGTGCCAGCAGTACATTGGGACAAAACACCGGGGAGCTGTTTTTT. It translates to CASSTLGQNTGELFF.

The J gene is TRBJ2-7, the V gene TRBV12-3 or TRBV12-4; D gene uncertain. The CDR3 is made up of 11 amino acids. V lost 3 bases, J lost 12 bases, and 12 bases lay in between. The CDR3 reads CASSFDQKAYF. DNA for the CDR3: TGTGCCAGCAGTTTCGACCAAAAGGCGTACTTC.

This CDR3 reads CASSLGRGWNEQYF. The CDR3 DNA reads as TGTGCCAGCAGCTTGGGTCGGGGTTGGAACGAGCAGTACTTC. The V gene is TRBV5-5, the J gene TRBJ2-7; TRBD2 might be the D (5 bases). Trimming took 0 bases from V and 5 from J, leaving 12 bases between them. Germline CDR1 reads SGHKS; CDR2 reads YYEKEE (reference sequence). The CDR3 has 14 residues.

The genes are TRBV7-3 and TRBJ2-1, with TRBD2 identical over 10 bases. V shed 4 bases, J shed 10 bases, and the junction held 1 base outside the gene matches. Germline V CDR1 and CDR2: SGHTA, FQGTGA. This CDR3 contains 12 residues. CDR3 amino acids: CASSSSGREQFF. CDR3 nucleotide sequence: TGTGCCAGCAGCTCTAGCGGGAGAGAGCAGTTCTTC.

Concerning this clonotype: A much more abundant neighbour one base away suggests this may be a read error. This rearrangement joins TRBV5-1 to TRBJ1-2, with D possibly being TRBD1 (5 bases). The CDR3 has 14 amino acids. The germline V gene encodes CDR1 SGHRS and CDR2 YFSETQ. V was clipped by 4 bases and J by 3 bases, with 13 bases between them. The CDR3 DNA reads TGCGCCAGCAGCCCCCCGGGACGGCACTATGGCTACACCTTC. Translating gives CASSPPGRHYGYTF.

This chain joins TRBV5-1 and TRBJ2-3, with 8 bases lining up with TRBD2. Germline CDR1 is SGHRS and CDR2 is YFSETQ. The CDR3 loop spans 15 amino acids. The V gene end was trimmed by 1 base and the J gene end by 3 bases; junction bases not matched to a gene: 4. CDR3 DNA: TGCGCCAGCAGCTTGAGAATAGCGGGAACAGATACGCAGTATTTT. This sequence encodes CASSLRIAGTDTQYF.

Here the CDR3 reads CASSPRQGGEYEQYF. CDR3 DNA: TGTGCCAGCAGTCCACGACAGGGAGGAGAATACGAGCAGTACTTC. J is TRBJ2-5 and V is TRBV6-6, with a weak D call TRBD1 (7 bases). The last part of the DNA fits TRBJ2-7 better; the J call may be wrong. The germline V gene encodes CDR1 MNHNY and CDR2 SVGAGI (reference sequence). This CDR3 has 15 amino acids.

Notes on this clonotype: Its ends do not fully match the called genes, so a read error is possible. The chain links TRBV4-2 to TRBJ2-1; 8 bases are shared with TRBD2. CDR1 and CDR2 (germline): LGHNA, YNFKEQ. The CDR3 runs to 17 residues. The CDR3 loop reads CASRQGLRGLDYNEQFF. The CDR3 region has the DNA TGTGCCAGCAGGCAAGGCTTAAGGGGACTAGACTACAATGAGCAGTTCTTC.

Only a few counts were recorded for this clonotype. V gene TRBV11-1 combines with J gene TRBJ2-1, with 10 bases matching TRBD2. Germline CDR1 and CDR2: SGHAT and FQDESV (reference sequence). CDR3 length: 21 residues. J gave up 7 bases and V 1 base, and 22 bases lay outside the gene matches. The CDR3 region is CASSLGLRREPGLARINEQFF. The CDR3 nucleotides read TGTGCCAGCAGCTTAGGACTTAGACGCGAACCGGGACTAGCGAGAATTAATGAGCAGTTCTTC. The full variable domain, rest sourced from reference TRBV11-1 and TRBJ2-1, is EAEVAQSPRYKITEKSQAVAFWCDPISGHATLYWYRQILGQGPELLVQFQDESVVDDSQLPKDRFSAERLKGVDSTLKIQPAELGDSAMYLCASSLGLRREPGLARINEQFFGPGTRLTVL.

This clonotype was seen only a few times. This chain uses TRBV7-2 with TRBJ2-7; 9 bases match TRBD2. Looked up from germline, CDR1 is SGHTA and CDR2 is FQGNSA. Trimming took 4 bases from V and 2 from J; bases not matched to a gene: 3. The CDR3 consists of 14 residues. This CDR3 is CASSSASGTYEQYF. CDR3 coding DNA: TGTGCCAGCAGCTCGGCTAGCGGGACCTACGAGCAGTACTTC.

The chain carries TRBV20-1 and TRBJ2-3, with TRBD1 as a possible D gene (6 bases). V lost 4 bases and J 1 base, leaving 6 bases between the germline ends. Germline V gene data show CDR1 as DFQATT and CDR2 as SNEGSKA (reference sequence). The CDR3 length is 12 residues. CDR3: CSAKGGTDTQYF. The DNA for the CDR3 is TGCAGTGCTAAGGGGGGCACAGATACGCAGTATTTT.